A selection of T cell receptor beta chains follows, all from one sample in a study of blood T cell repertoires in COVID-19. The repertoire was sequenced with immunoSEQ multiplex PCR; TCRdb's copy has only in-frame clones and lacks some. This sample has more than 150,000 clones; roughly 87% occur once, and the top ten carry roughly 7%. The sample consisted of PBMCs or T cells enriched from blood (not recorded which). The receptor source for this set is a woman aged 50 to 65 who had recovered from COVID-19. Both conserved end residues are trimmed from each CDR3.

>TRBV6-4
ASSPLAGASYEQY
>TRBV7-9
ASSHDRANSPLH
>TRBV3-1/TRBV3-2
ASSRLFTGNTEAF
>TRBV5-1
ASRDGTRTYNEQF
>TRBV11-2
ASSLVGGQGNGYT
>TRBV7-9
ASSTLAGGNNEQF
>TRBV10-2
ASEDRGYSYEQY
>TRBV25-1
ASSSAGGQEKLF
>TRBV18
ASSPELYETTESGANVLT
>TRBV19
ATNTGKTNTGELF
>TRBV30
AWSGRQAWNTEAF
>TRBV7-8
ASSLAPVTSGSQREQY
>TRBV7-2
ASSFGRIGQTPYYNEQF
>TRBV29-1
SVGQGGSGEAF
>TRBV4-3
ASSQEARAGNGYT
>TRBV19
ASSSPGETGASEAF
>TRBV6-1
ASSESAGTVNTYEQY
>TRBV10-3
AISRQGRDEQF
>TRBV29-1
SVDIFDEQF
>TRBV23-1
ARKPGGKETQY
>TRBV7-8
ASSLVGGSGSEQY
>TRBV10-3
AISGRLAGNTDTQY
>TRBV29-1
SVGVTGAPAEQY
>TRBV27
ASSLSRTGSNQPQH
>TRBV6-6
ATARDRDNEQY
>TRBV11-3
ASSSLSGIETQY
>TRBV2
ASSPLVGTSAGYT
>TRBV18
ASSPRDRQETQY
>TRBV28
ASLLPGTGGQYGYT
>TRBV5-1
ASSFGRGDTEAF
>TRBV3-1/TRBV3-2
ASHGGIGTQY
>TRBV18
ASSLQTANMNTEAF
>TRBV6-5
ASRLAGGQPYEQY
>TRBV28
ASSSPGGSGEKLF
>TRBV7-9
ASSLAGVANTGELF
>TRBV10-2
ASSEGTGHTDTQY
>TRBV11-2
ASSLDRTSGTQETQY
>TRBV27
ASSLGAGGYNEQF
>TRBV6-5
ASTLDSMNTEAF
>TRBV9
ASSPHSSVYEQY
>TRBV3-1/TRBV3-2
ASSQGGTGVGSPLH
>TRBV28
ATQGLTRDEQF
>TRBV18
ASSATETNEKLF